The next 30 T cell receptor beta chains were all read from a single sample in a study of regulatory T cells in long-lasting Graves disease. As to time point: persistent/refractory GD, antithyroid drugs over 5 years with positive TRAb. RNA extracted from PBMCs served as the sequencing template. Arm-PCR of CDR3 regions and iRepertoire HTBI primers were the basis on which TCR beta libraries were built. TCRdb re-called the multiplex PCR reads through MiXCR, storing one row per CDR3 protein. The sample lists some 340,000 distinct CDR3 sequences, roughly 25% occurring once. Material: peripheral blood mononuclear cells (PBMCs), obtained when the disease was refractory, from a patient treated with antithyroid drugs. These receptors originate from a middle-aged woman with Graves disease.

This clonotype was counted ten times or more. CDR3 residues: CASRVTAEQYF. CDR3 coding DNA: TGTGCCAGCAGGGTAACGGCCGAGCAGTACTTC. The chain recombines TRBV2 with TRBJ2-7; no clear D gene. Germline CDR1 is SNHLY and CDR2 is FYNNEI. V shed 6 bases and J shed 6 bases, with 9 bases lying between them. The CDR3 runs 11 residues.

Ten or more counts support this clonotype. The gene calls are TRBV29-1 and TRBJ1-4; TRBD1 is a possible D gene (5 bases). This CDR3 contains 13 residues. The V gene's germline CDR1 is SQVTM and CDR2 ANQGSEA. V shed 3 bases and J shed 3 bases, with 8 bases lying between them. CDR3 sequence: CSVEAGPNEKLFF. The CDR3 DNA follows: TGCAGCGTTGAGGCAGGGCCTAATGAAAAACTGTTTTTT.

This clonotype occurred many times. The chain links TRBV7-9 to TRBJ2-7, with 7 bases lining up with TRBD1. From germline, CDR1 is SEHNR and CDR2 FQNEAQ (reference sequence). V lost 5 bases and J lost 5; bases outside the gene matches: 12. This CDR3 is built from 15 residues. The CDR3 is CASSRGDGTADEQYF. The CDR3 bases are TGTGCCAGCAGCCGGGGAGACGGGACAGCCGACGAGCAGTACTTC.

The chain employs TRBV15 and TRBJ2-2; TRBD2 agrees at 12 bases. J lost 4 bases, V lost 8 bases, and 8 bases had no gene match. CDR3 length equals 16 residues. Germline V gene sequence: CDR1 LNHNV, CDR2 YYDKDF (reference sequence). The CDR3 region is CATPLAGGPGTGELFF. The CDR3 DNA reads TGTGCCACCCCCCTAGCGGGAGGGCCGGGCACCGGGGAGCTGTTTTTT.

This clonotype came up a few times. The chain carries TRBV20-1 and TRBJ2-7; no firm D call. V lost 0 bases and J lost 4, with 13 bases in between. The CDR3 is 14 residues long. Germline V CDR1 and CDR2: DFQATT, SNEGSKA (reference sequence). DNA for the CDR3: TGCAGTGCTAGAGATCGCCGGCTCTCGTACGAGCAGTACTTC. This gives the protein CSARDRRLSYEQYF.

This chain uses TRBV5-1 with TRBJ2-7; 10 bases align to TRBD1. Per the germline V gene, CDR1 is SGHRS and CDR2 is YFSETQ. This CDR3 region has 15 residues. The V segment lost 3 bases and the J segment 7 bases; nucleotides outside the gene matches: 10. The CDR3 reads CASSSDRDRGWEQYF. CDR3 nucleotide sequence: TGCGCCAGCAGCTCGGACCGGGACAGGGGATGGGAGCAGTACTTC.

The rearrangement uses TRBV2 and TRBJ2-1; D possibly corresponds to TRBD1 (5 bases). Germline lookup yields CDR1 SNHLY and CDR2 FYNNEI. V lost 6 bases to trimming and J lost 2 bases, with 11 bases between them. The CDR3 is 14 amino acids. The CDR3 coding sequence is TGTGCCAGCAGCAGACAGTTACCCTACAATGAGCAGTTCTTC. Translation gives CASSRQLPYNEQFF.

The V and J genes are TRBV6-2 or TRBV6-3 and TRBJ2-7, with D possibly matching TRBD1 (6 bases). The V gene's germline CDR1 is MNHEY and CDR2 SVGEGT. V was shortened by 7 bases and J by 3 bases, with 10 bases between the two germline ends. The CDR3 totals 12 residues. The CDR3 region has the DNA TGTGCCAGCACCGACAGGTACTACGAGCAGTACTTC. Amino acids: CASTDRYYEQYF.

This chain links TRBV27 with TRBJ1-3, with 7 bases fitting TRBD1. The CDR3 is 16 amino acids. The trim removed 6 bases at V and 1 base at J, leaving 9 bases unmatched. CDR1 and CDR2 (germline): MNHEY, SMNVEV (reference sequence). CDR3 residues: CASRARTGGSGNTIYF. The CDR3 DNA follows: TGTGCCAGCAGGGCCCGGACAGGAGGTTCTGGAAACACCATATATTTT.

This clonotype was counted only a few times. The chain couples TRBV6-2 or TRBV6-3 to TRBJ2-7; 11 bases fit TRBD2. Germline values: CDR1 MNHEY, CDR2 SVGEGT. The CDR3 covers 17 residues. The V and J ends lost 6 bases and 1 base, in that order; junction bases with no gene match: 11. CDR3 sequence: CASSHLGTSGNSYEQYF. CDR3 DNA sequence: TGTGCCAGCAGCCACCTCGGGACTAGCGGAAATTCCTACGAGCAGTACTTC.

This clonotype appeared many times. The chain couples TRBV5-6 to TRBJ1-1, with D possibly being TRBD1 (6 bases). CDR1 and CDR2 (germline): SGHDT, YYEEEE. There are 13 residues in the CDR3. V lost 7 bases and J 1 base, leaving 11 bases between the germline ends. The CDR3 DNA follows: TGTGCCAGCTGGGGGCAGCAGAACACTGAAGCTTTCTTT. As protein: CASWGQQNTEAFF.

V and J are TRBV11-2 and TRBJ2-7, with 14 bases lining up with TRBD2. This CDR3 is built from 14 residues. Germline trimming cut 5 bases from V and 11 bases from J; bases unmatched to any gene: 8. Germline lookup yields CDR1 SGHAT and CDR2 FQNNGV. For the CDR3, the DNA is TGTGCCAGCAGCGCCGGGACTAGCGGGAGTATGAAGTACTTC. Translating it yields CASSAGTSGSMKYF.

As to this clonotype: Being one base from a much bigger clone, this may be a read error. As the CDR3 is not closed by the conserved phenylalanine or tryptophan, this likely results from a read error. The chain has TRBV6-2 or TRBV6-3 and TRBJ1-1; no definite D call. V was shortened by 5 bases and J by 5 bases, with 18 bases between the two germline ends. The germline V gene encodes CDR1 MNHEY and CDR2 SVGEGT. This CDR3 is 15 amino acids long. CDR3 region: CASSPLTSGETEAFS. CDR3 nucleotides: TGTGCCAGCAGTCCCCTGACTTCAGGAGAGACTGAAGCTTTCTCT.

This clonotype was found a few times. This sequence joins TRBV7-9 and TRBJ2-2, with 7 bases fitting TRBD1. V trimming: 10 bases; J trimming: 1 base; junction bases outside the gene matches: 6. The CDR3 loop spans 14 amino acids. Germline CDR1 is SEHNR and CDR2 is FQNEAQ (reference sequence). CDR3 nucleotides: TGTGCCATTACCGGGACAGAGAACACCGGGGAGCTGTTTTTT. Translated, it gives CAITGTENTGELFF.

There are many counts of this clonotype. The rearrangement joins TRBV2 to TRBJ1-1, with D tentatively TRBD1 (6 bases). The CDR3 runs 13 residues. Trimming stripped 10 bases from V and 2 bases from J, with 14 bases between. Per the germline V gene, CDR1 is SNHLY and CDR2 is FYNNEI. This CDR3 is CAIHMGGNTEAFF. The CDR3 region has the DNA TGTGCCATCCATATGGGGGGCAACACTGAAGCTTTCTTT.

The CDR3 here is CASSKDWFGNTIYF. The CDR3 DNA reads as TGCGCCAGCAGCAAAGACTGGTTCGGAAACACCATATATTTT. V usage is TRBV5-1 and J usage is TRBJ1-3; no clear D gene. CDR3 size: 14 residues. Germline CDR1 SGHRS, CDR2 YFSETQ. V was trimmed by 4 bases and J by 4 bases, leaving 12 bases between them.

This clonotype was seen at least ten times. The chain links TRBV20-1 to TRBJ2-5, with 8 bases matching TRBD1. CDR1 is DFQATT and CDR2 is SNEGSKA in the germline V gene (reference sequence). Trimming removed 4 bases from V and 1 base from J; junction bases left unmatched: 11. The CDR3 runs to 16 residues. The chain's CDR3 is CSATTPTGGLQETQYF. CDR3 nucleotides: TGCAGTGCTACAACACCTACAGGGGGGCTCCAAGAGACCCAGTACTTC.

A word on this clonotype: This likely stems from a read error, as it lies one base from a far larger clone. The rearrangement links TRBV11-2 to TRBJ1-2; 8 positions agree with TRBD1. Germline assignment: CDR1 SGHAT and CDR2 FQNNGV. The CDR3 is 13 amino acids. The CDR3 here is CASSLTDRDGYAF. The CDR3 DNA reads as TGTGCCAGCAGCTTGACGGACAGGGATGGCTACGCCTTC.

The gene calls are TRBV10-3 and TRBJ2-1; 14 bases match TRBD2. Germline assignment: CDR1 ENHRY and CDR2 SYGVKD. J gave up 6 bases and V 6 bases, and 10 bases lay outside the gene matches. This CDR3 has 17 amino acids. The CDR3 region is CAISGTSGSSRGNEQFF. The CDR3 DNA reads TGTGCCATCAGCGGGACTAGCGGGAGTTCCAGGGGCAATGAGCAGTTCTTC.

The chain links TRBV3-1 to TRBJ1-1; no firm D call. Germline V gives CDR1 LGHDT, CDR2 YNNKEL (reference sequence). The CDR3 spans 14 residues. Trimming stripped 4 bases from V and 1 base from J, with 10 bases between. The CDR3: CASSRRQENTEAFF. CDR3 in DNA: TGTGCCAGCAGCCGACGCCAGGAGAACACTGAAGCTTTCTTT.

This clonotype was seen at least ten times. The rearrangement joins TRBV6-1 to TRBJ1-4; TRBD1 is a possible D gene (6 bases). The germline V gene encodes CDR1 MNHNS and CDR2 SASEGT. Trimming took 1 base from V and 3 from J, leaving 6 bases between them. The CDR3 has 14 residues. The CDR3: CASSEGTANEKLFF. The CDR3 DNA reads as TGTGCCAGCAGTGAAGGGACAGCTAATGAAAAACTGTTTTTT.

Ten or more counts support this clonotype. The J gene is TRBJ2-7, the V gene TRBV28, with TRBD2 identical over 9 bases. The CDR3 runs to 15 residues. Losses at the gene ends were 2 bases for V and 3 bases for J; bases not matched to a gene: 5. Germline V gene lookup returns CDR1 MDHEN and CDR2 SYDVKM. CDR3 nucleotides: TGTGCCAGCAGTTTAACGCTAGCGGGAAACTACGAGCAGTACTTC. Protein sequence: CASSLTLAGNYEQYF.

The table lists this clonotype with many counts. This chain links TRBV27 with TRBJ1-2; D ambiguous. The CDR3 runs to 16 residues. V was pared by 8 bases and J by 0 bases, with 19 bases between. Germline assignment: CDR1 MNHEY and CDR2 SMNVEV (reference sequence). In nucleotides, the CDR3 is TGTGCCAGCGGACCTACCGGCAGCCTATCTAACTATGGCTACACCTTC. Its protein is CASGPTGSLSNYGYTF.

To note about this clonotype: One end of the junction does not line up with germline, which may come from a read error. J is TRBJ2-1 and V is TRBV2; D call uncertain. Germline V gives CDR1 SNHLY, CDR2 FYNNEI. The CDR3 totals 10 residues. The CDR3 DNA follows: TGTGCCAGCAGTGACAAGGAGCAGTTCTTC. Its translation is CASSDKEQFF.

The table lists this clonotype with many counts. V is TRBV10-3 and J is TRBJ1-1; D is uncertain. Between the trimmed V and J ends, which lost 3 bases and 0 bases, there was a span of 11 bases. The CDR3 loop spans 15 amino acids. Germline-derived CDR1 and CDR2 are ENHRY and SYGVKD. The CDR3 loop is CAISDPGLMNTEAFF. The CDR3 DNA is TGTGCCATCAGTGATCCAGGATTAATGAACACTGAAGCTTTCTTT.

The table lists this clonotype with many counts. This CDR3 reads CASSPQTGASYEQYF. The CDR3 DNA is TGTGCCAGCAGTCCACAGACCGGGGCCTCATACGAGCAGTACTTC. V gene TRBV12-3 or TRBV12-4 combines with J gene TRBJ2-7; D is tentatively TRBD1 or TRBD2 (5 bases each). The CDR3 has 15 residues. Trimming pared 5 bases from V and 4 bases from J, leaving 18 bases between.

This clonotype was counted a few times. The chain has TRBV7-8 and TRBJ2-2; 8 bases line up with TRBD1. This CDR3 has 16 amino acids. From germline, CDR1 is SGHVS and CDR2 FQNEAQ. The trim removed 3 bases at V and 6 bases at J, leaving 9 bases unmatched. This chain's CDR3 is CASSLQDRADAGELFF. Here the CDR3 DNA reads TGTGCCAGCAGCTTGCAGGACAGGGCAGACGCCGGGGAGCTGTTTTTT.

About this clonotype itself: This clone may be a read error of a much larger clone one base away. The rearrangement uses TRBV6-1 and TRBJ2-2; no definite D call. Per the germline V gene, CDR1 is MNHNS and CDR2 is SASEGT. The V end was cut by 6 bases, the J end by 0 bases, with 5 bases between. This CDR3 region has 13 residues. DNA for the CDR3: TGTGCCAGCAGCTCCACGAACACCGGGGAGCTGTTTTTT. It encodes CASSSTNTGELFF.

Concerning this clonotype itself: One base away lies a much larger clone, so this may be a sequencing read error. This rearrangement joins TRBV28 to TRBJ2-7, with 10 bases aligning to TRBD2. The length of the CDR3 is 15 residues. Germline V gene data show CDR1 as MDHEN and CDR2 as SYDVKM. DNA of the CDR3: TGTGCCAGCAGCTCTCTAGCGGGAGAAAAGTACGGGCAGTACTTC. Amino acids: CASSSLAGEKYGQYF.

This clonotype was picked up many times. The rearrangement uses TRBV7-2 and TRBJ2-5; D is ambiguous. CDR3 length equals 12 residues. Germline V lookup: CDR1 SGHTA, CDR2 FQGNSA. Deletions cut 4 bases from V and 1 base from J, with 4 bases between. Here the CDR3 DNA reads TGTGCCAGCAGCTCGCCCCAAGAGACCCAGTACTTC. Amino acids: CASSSPQETQYF.